In this sample, the clone carrying this T cell receptor (beta chain) turned up once. Its specificity is unknown. TCRdb keeps only in-frame clones here, not all; method: immunoSEQ multiplex PCR. The sample consists of some 60,000 clones, 90% to 97% of them appearing once. This sample was included in a study of cytomegalovirus exposure and HLA in healthy donors. Study-wide results and limits: Rare TCR sequences predominated, though certain public TCRs were found in many donors. The study flagged about 160 TCR beta chains as cytomegalovirus-associated. Confirmation in vitro established that a few CMV-associated chains were specific for CMV antigens.

V lost 6 bases, J lost 5 bases, and 1 base stayed unmatched. The germline V gene encodes CDR1 SEHNR and CDR2 FQNEAQ (reference sequence). The CDR3 has 14 residues. This sequence joins TRBV7-9 and TRBJ2-1; 13 positions agree with TRBD2. The TCR originated in a man between 18 and 29 years old in good health and CMV-seronegative. What was sequenced was PBMCs. The CDR3 coding sequence is TGTGCCAGCAGGGGGACTAGCGGGGACAATGAGCAGTTCTTC. Protein: CASRGTSGDNEQFF.